Below, 9 T cell receptor beta chains from the same sample are listed, as sequenced in a study of T-cell reconstitution after alpha-beta-depleted transplantation in children. The library targeted TCRbeta and was prepared with unique molecular identifiers. Via MiXCR, TCRdb re-called the PCR reads, giving one row per CDR3 protein. The table shows 280,000 or so distinct CDR3 sequences, with around a tenth occurring only once. Sequences were derived from peripheral blood, sampled 180 days after TCRalphabeta/CD19-depleted stem cell transplant. Receptor source: a male patient between 2 and 15 years old who had a stem cell transplant for chronic granulomatous disease, so the T cells may come from the graft donor.

This clonotype was seen many times. The chain combines TRBV27 with TRBJ2-5, with D possibly being TRBD1 or TRBD2 (8 bases each). The CDR3 is 15 amino acids. V lost 8 bases and J 5 bases, leaving 21 bases between the germline ends. Germline CDR1 MNHEY, CDR2 SMNVEV (reference sequence). The CDR3 DNA reads as TGTGCCAGCGAGAGCAGGGGGCGCGGGGGGGAGACCCAGTACTTC. Its translation is CASESRGRGGETQYF.

Ten or more counts support this clonotype. The V and J genes are TRBV9 and TRBJ2-5; 7 bases are shared with TRBD2. Trimming took 3 bases from V and 5 from J; bases not matched to a gene: 16. This CDR3 comprises 17 residues. Germline loops: CDR1 SGDLS, CDR2 YYNGEE. CDR3 sequence (DNA): TGTGCCAGCAGCGCCGGTCTTCGTGGCGGGGGACGGGAGACCCAGTACTTC. It translates to CASSAGLRGGGRETQYF.

This clonotype was found a few times. This chain uses TRBV2 with TRBJ2-1, with 7 bases aligning to TRBD2. Per germline, CDR1 SNHLY and CDR2 FYNNEI. This CDR3 is 14 amino acids long. With 5 bases clipped from V and 3 bases from J, the junction kept 4 bases outside the gene matches. CDR3 DNA: TGTGCCAGCAGTCTAGCGGATATCTACAATGAGCAGTTCTTC. It yields the protein CASSLADIYNEQFF.

Many counts were recorded for this clonotype. The chain is built from TRBV7-8 and TRBJ2-7; 8 bases are a match to TRBD1. The germline CDR1 and CDR2 sequences are SGHVS and FQNEAQ. The CDR3 extends over 12 amino acids. V shed 5 bases, J shed 5 bases, and the junction held 2 bases outside the gene matches. DNA for the CDR3: TGTGCCAGCAGCACGACAGGGGACGAGCAGTACTTC. Its protein product is CASSTTGDEQYF.

This clonotype appeared once. This may come from a read error, since a much larger clone is one base off. J is TRBJ1-5 and V is TRBV12-3 or TRBV12-4, with D uncertain. The CDR3 consists of 12 residues. In DNA form, the CDR3 reads TGTGCCAGCAGTTTAGGCATCCAGCCCCAGCCTTTT. It translates to CASSLGIQPQPF.

This clonotype was seen at least ten times. V and J are TRBV9 and TRBJ2-5, with D tentatively TRBD1 (5 bases). The ends were cut back, 4 bases at V and 5 bases at J, with 15 bases in the middle. This CDR3 is 14 amino acids long. Germline CDR1 reads SGDLS; CDR2 reads YYNGEE. CDR3: CASSPTGAEETQYF. CDR3 DNA sequence: TGTGCCAGCAGCCCCACTGGGGCAGAGGAGACCCAGTACTTC. Combining the CDR3 with reference TRBV9 and TRBJ2-5 gives the whole variable domain DSGVTQTPKHLITATGQRVTLRCSPRSGDLSVYWYQQSLDQGLQFLIQYYNGEERAKGNILERFSAQQFPDLHSELNLSSLELGDSALYFCASSPTGAEETQYFGPGTRLLVL.

This clonotype was detected ten times or more. The rearrangement links TRBV12-3 or TRBV12-4 to TRBJ2-1; tentative D call: TRBD1 (6 bases). CDR3 length equals 15 residues. V lost 6 bases and J 2 bases, leaving 14 bases between the germline ends. The CDR3 loop reads CASRPLQGTYNEQFF. The CDR3 DNA reads as TGTGCCAGCAGACCTCTACAGGGTACCTACAATGAGCAGTTCTTC.

The chain couples TRBV5-1 to TRBJ2-1; tentative D call: TRBD1 (6 bases). The CDR3 has 13 amino acids. Per germline, CDR1 SGHRS and CDR2 YFSETQ. Trimming left V 3 bases short and J 6 bases short, with 10 bases between. For the CDR3, the DNA is TGCGCCAGCAGCTCCGGACAGTCCAATGAGCAGTTCTTC. It specifies CASSSGQSNEQFF.

The table lists this clonotype with many counts. The chain joins TRBV7-8 to TRBJ2-7; TRBD2 matches at 11 bases. J lost 0 bases, V lost 5 bases, and 9 bases had no gene match. This CDR3 is built from 17 residues. Looked up from germline, CDR1 is SGHVS and CDR2 is FQNEAQ. The CDR3 loop is CASSPKLAGAPSYEQYF. Written as DNA, the CDR3 is TGTGCCAGCAGCCCAAAACTAGCGGGGGCCCCCTCCTACGAGCAGTACTTC. The full variable domain, with the rest looked up from reference TRBV7-8 and TRBJ2-7, is GAGVSQSPRYKVAKRGQDVALRCDPISGHVSLFWYQQALGQGPEFLTYFQNEAQLDKSGLPSDRFFAERPEGSVSTLKIQRTQQEDSAVYLCASSPKLAGAPSYEQYFGPGTRLTVT.